This T cell receptor beta chain stems from a study of CD4 and CD8 cells across lung adenocarcinoma regions (dated by TCRdb to the late 2010s). For the wider study: The study examined intratumor heterogeneity of the T cell receptor repertoire by comparing tumor centers with tumor margins.

Spanning cysteine to phenylalanine, the CDR3 consists of 17 amino acids. The entry retains the CDR3 DNA only, 51 bases that are in frame from base 1. CDR1 and CDR2 are read off the germline V gene as MNHNS and SASEGT. The germline V and J ends show losses of 5 bases and 6 bases respectively, and no gene match explains 9 bases of the junction. This clonotype was observed a few times. Its antigen remains undetermined. Nothing much larger sits one base from this clone, and base qualities are not available. Donors were patients with localized lung adenocarcinoma, a subtype of non-small cell lung cancer. The samples were taken from the margins of localized lung adenocarcinomas. CD4+ T cells from tumor tissue were profiled separately from CD8+ T cells for TCR repertoire analysis. Preparation of the library involved PCR. Sequencing was carried out with a HiSeq X Ten. TCRdb reworked the public reads: Q25 trimming with fastp, MiXCR clone assembly, productive beta chains retained. Identical CDR3 proteins give one entry, which carries the most common genes and DNA. The sample table records 3,600 or so distinct CDR3 sequences; 64% of these occur just once. Approximately 18% of the sample is held by the ten biggest clonotypes.

The sequencing sample was made of CD4+ T cells from the margin of a lung tumor. The cell subset or site label, as the study defines it: tumor margin region. The clonotype comes from a male donor with lung adenocarcinoma. The CD4 and CD8 labels of this study may be unreliable. The rearrangement combines TRBV6-1 with TRBJ2-2; 13 central bases correspond to TRBD2. CDR3 region: CASSMPGLAGRAGELFF. The nucleotide sequence is TGTGCCAGCAGTATGCCGGGACTAGCGGGACGGGCCGGGGAGCTGTTTTTT.